The sample holds many counts of the clone carrying this T cell receptor (beta chain). The antigen is unknown. This specimen comes from a study of T cells in Graves' hyperthyroidism and ophthalmopathy. Study results and limitations: The model predicted ophthalmopathy a median around 6.5 months before onset.

Amplified regions were TCR beta CDR3 sequences from RNA transcripts. The HTBI primer set served for first-round RT-PCR of the TCR CDR3. TCRdb reprocessed the multiplex PCR reads via MiXCR and lists one record per CDR3 protein. Found here are 350,000 to 450,000 distinct CDR3 sequences, approximately 14% of them singletons; the top ten hold 11%. Diagnosis rested on symptoms, serum thyroxine and TRAb, thyroid ultrasound, and orbital computed tomography. The germline gives CDR1 MNHNS, CDR2 SASEGT. V was trimmed by 6 bases and J by 5 bases, leaving 13 bases between them. This CDR3 has 13 residues. The sequence was collected from an older woman with Graves' hyperthyroidism. The material sequenced was blood. V gene TRBV6-1 combines with J gene TRBJ1-1; D is unclear. The CDR3 nucleotides are TGTGCCAGCAGCGAGGTGGGTGGGACTGAAGCTTTCTTT. As protein: CASSEVGGTEAFF.